This T cell receptor (beta chain) was profiled in a study of metastatic and nonmetastatic thyroid tumors. Across the whole study: Comparison of repertoires was carried out across blood and tumor or nodule tissue from malignant and benign thyroid patients. Findings and caveats of the study: Benign nodules were reported to have significantly lower TCR beta diversity than malignant thyroid tumors, in blood and tumor.

TCRdb reanalyzed the PCR reads via MiXCR. The sample comprises some 20,000 clones, about a third of which are singletons, and around 29% rests with the top ten. CDR1 and CDR2 (germline): MNHNS, SASEGT. This CDR3 region has 15 residues. V lost 6 bases to trimming and J lost 8 bases, with 20 bases between them. Patients had received no treatment of any kind before thyroid surgery. A word on this clone: Its antigen is as yet unknown.

This clonotype was sampled from a female donor with papillary thyroid cancer or a benign thyroid nodule (not recorded which). Some clones in this sample may be carry-over from other donors' samples. Sequencing was carried out using tumor tissue. This rearrangement joins TRBV6-1 to TRBJ2-1; maybe TRBD1 (9 bases). The CDR3 sequence is CASRGTGSGSYEQFF. In nucleotides, the CDR3 is TGTGCCAGCAGGGGGACAGGGAGCGGGAGCTATGAGCAGTTCTTC.